This is a list of T cell receptor beta chains from one sample in a study of shared clonotypes between healthy human individuals. Measured with immunoSEQ multiplex PCR; TCRdb has only the in-frame clones, and not every one. Among roughly 2.1 million clones listed, 85% to 95% were seen once. The sample comprised naive CD8+ T cells from PBMCs. All receptors come from a young man in good health. Some clones in this sample may be carry-over from other donors' samples. Each CDR3 is given with its conserved first and last residue. Each record gives: J gene, D gene, V gene, clone size, CDR3 protein, CDR3 DNA. D genes are given only for firm matches. Size is omitted from some rows. Given values are once, few, many or a class for expanded clones.

TRBJ1-4 | . | TRBV7-2 | . | CASSPNPRWALGLFF | TGTGCCAGCAGCCCCAACCCCCGATGGGCTCTAGGGCTGTTTTTT
TRBJ2-2 | . | TRBV4-3 | . | CASSTGTSKFGELFF | TGCGCCAGCAGCACCGGGACCTCAAAATTCGGGGAGCTGTTTTTT
TRBJ2-1 | TRBD1 | TRBV27 | once | CASSLRGPSYNEQFF | TGTGCCAGCAGTTTAAGGGGGCCCTCCTACAATGAGCAGTTCTTC
TRBJ1-4 | . | TRBV12-2 | . | CLPANEKLFF | TGCCTACCCGCAAATGAAAAACTGTTTTTT
TRBJ2-1 | . | TRBV11-2 | . | CATRSWQGEQFF | TGTGCCACCCGGAGCTGGCAGGGTGAGCAGTTCTTC
TRBJ2-5 | . | TRBV5-6 | . | CASSPPDGTQYF | TGTGCCAGCAGCCCCCCGGACGGGACCCAGTACTTC
TRBJ1-5 | . | TRBV15 | . | CATSRDLLRRDNQPQHF | TGTGCCACCAGCAGAGATTTACTTCGCCGGGACAATCAGCCCCAGCATTTT
TRBJ1-2 | . | TRBV7-2 | . | CASSTGEVESGGYTF | TGTGCCAGCAGTACAGGTGAGGTAGAGTCCGGCGGCTACACCTTC
TRBJ1-1 | TRBD1 | TRBV29-1 | . | CSVANYGTGGGNTEAFF | TGCAGCGTCGCGAACTACGGGACAGGGGGCGGGAACACTGAAGCTTTCTTT
TRBJ2-1 | TRBD2 | TRBV10-3 | . | CAISEQLAGVRDNEQFF | TGTGCCATCAGTGAGCAACTAGCGGGAGTTAGGGACAATGAGCAGTTCTTC
TRBJ2-1 | TRBD1 | TRBV7-9 | . | CASSLLGQGGYNEQFF | TGTGCCAGCAGCTTACTGGGACAGGGGGGGTACAATGAGCAGTTCTTC
TRBJ2-7 | . | TRBV9 | . | CASNPTANSYEQYF | TGTGCCAGCAACCCTACAGCAAACTCCTACGAGCAGTACTTC
TRBJ2-3 | . | TRBV27 | . | CASSALAGGTDTQYF | TGTGCCAGCAGTGCACTAGCCGGTGGCACAGATACGCAGTATTTT
TRBJ1-1 | . | TRBV30 | . | CAWSVEGVEAFF | TGTGCCTGGAGTGTGGAAGGGGTTGAAGCTTTCTTT
TRBJ1-1 | . | TRBV6-1 | once | CASSEYRENTEAFF | TGTGCCAGCAGTGAATACAGGGAAAACACTGAAGCTTTCTTT
TRBJ2-7 | TRBD1 | TRBV19 | . | CASRRDRTTYEQYF | TGTGCCAGCCGCCGGGACAGGACGACCTACGAGCAGTACTTC
TRBJ2-7 | TRBD1 | TRBV28 | . | CASRPLDRGHEQYF | TGTGCCAGCCGTCCTTTGGACAGGGGGCACGAGCAGTACTTC
TRBJ2-1 | . | TRBV11-2 | . | CASRQRGQWDNEQFF | TGTGCCAGCCGCCAGCGCGGACAGTGGGACAATGAGCAGTTCTTC
TRBJ2-7 | . | TRBV10-3 | . | CAISGAAPSYEQYF | TGTGCCATCAGTGGTGCGGCTCCTTCCTACGAGCAGTACTTC
TRBJ2-1 | . | TRBV7-9 | . | CASSPTEWVNEQFF | TGTGCCAGCAGCCCCACCGAATGGGTGAATGAGCAGTTCTTC
TRBJ1-2 | . | TRBV19 | . | CASSRRTDSYGYTF | TGTGCCAGTAGTCGACGGACCGACTCCTATGGCTACACCTTC
TRBJ2-1 | . | TRBV4-2 | . | CASSQVADNEQFF | TGTGCCAGCAGCCAAGTTGCTGACAATGAGCAGTTCTTC
TRBJ2-1 | TRBD2 | TRBV28 | . | CASSLFSGSNNEQFF | TGTGCCAGCAGTTTATTTAGCGGGAGTAATAATGAGCAGTTCTTC
TRBJ2-2 | TRBD2 | TRBV9 | once | CASSVRLAGGGAPGELFF | TGTGCCAGCAGCGTAAGGCTAGCGGGAGGCGGGGCCCCCGGGGAGCTGTTTTTT
TRBJ2-1 | TRBD1 | TRBV5-6 | . | CASSSEGGQGADNEQFF | TGTGCCAGCAGCTCCGAAGGGGGACAGGGGGCGGACAATGAGCAGTTCTTC
TRBJ2-1 | TRBD2 | TRBV28 | . | CASSLPTSGSSLSYNEQFF | TGTGCCAGCAGCCTCCCGACTAGCGGGAGTTCTCTTTCCTACAATGAGCAGTTCTTC
TRBJ2-7 | . | TRBV27 | once | CASSSGNEQYF | TGTGCCAGCAGTTCAGGGAACGAGCAGTACTTC
TRBJ2-5 | . | TRBV27 | once | CASSFGGSSETQYF | TGTGCCAGCAGTTTCGGTGGGAGTAGTGAGACCCAGTACTTC
TRBJ1-2 | . | TRBV4-3 | . | CASSQDWADEPYGYTF | TGCGCCAGCAGCCAAGATTGGGCAGACGAACCCTATGGCTACACCTTC
TRBJ2-5 | . | TRBV27 | . | CASSRDPEAETQYF | TGTGCCAGCAGTCGAGACCCTGAGGCGGAGACCCAGTACTTC
TRBJ2-1 | TRBD2 | TRBV4-3 | . | CASSQDRLAGEKLVDEQFF | TGCGCCAGCAGCCAAGATCGACTAGCGGGAGAGAAACTTGTGGATGAGCAGTTCTTC
TRBJ2-1 | TRBD2 | TRBV19 | . | CASSQREWYNEQFF | TGTGCCAGTAGCCAGCGGGAGTGGTACAATGAGCAGTTCTTC
TRBJ1-4 | . | TRBV19 | . | CASIAGGATNEKLFF | TGTGCCAGTATTGCTGGAGGGGCAACTAATGAAAAACTGTTTTTT
TRBJ1-6 | . | TRBV28 | . | CASTSTGRSPLHF | TGTGCCAGCACCTCGACAGGACGATCACCCCTCCACTTT
TRBJ2-3 | TRBD1 | TRBV7-6 | . | CASSLRGQGGQQYF | TGTGCCAGCAGCTTACGGGGACAGGGAGGTCAGCAGTATTTT
TRBJ2-1 | . | TRBV7-8 | . | CASRPGSSEQFF | TGTGCCAGCAGACCCGGGTCTAGTGAGCAGTTCTTC
TRBJ2-7 | TRBD2 | TRBV15 | . | CATGGGSSYEQYF | TGTGCCACCGGCGGGGGAAGCTCCTACGAGCAGTACTTC
TRBJ2-5 | TRBD2 | TRBV25-1 | . | CASNRLADARETQYF | TGTGCCAGCAATAGGCTAGCGGACGCCCGAGAGACCCAGTACTTC
TRBJ2-1 | TRBD1 | TRBV5-1 | . | CASNPKGADLRYNEQFF | TGCGCCAGCAACCCCAAGGGGGCGGATCTAAGGTACAATGAGCAGTTCTTC
TRBJ2-3 | TRBD2 | TRBV29-1 | . | CSVSGTSDSADTQYF | TGCAGCGTATCCGGGACTAGCGACAGTGCAGATACGCAGTATTTT
TRBJ2-4 | TRBD1 | TRBV14 | . | CASSQRGQKNIQYF | TGTGCCAGCAGCCAAAGGGGACAGAAAAACATTCAGTACTTC
TRBJ2-7 | . | TRBV4-3 | once | CASSPRGGDQGEQYF | TGCGCCAGCAGCCCGCGAGGTGGCGATCAGGGCGAGCAGTACTTC
TRBJ2-3 | . | TRBV6-5 | . | CASSYGPGYITDTQYF | TGTGCCAGCAGTTACGGGCCGGGTTATATCACAGATACGCAGTATTTT
TRBJ1-2 | . | TRBV6-1 | . | CASNIRWQLFFGYTF | TGTGCCAGCAATATCAGGTGGCAACTATTCTTCGGCTACACCTTC
TRBJ1-1 | . | TRBV28 | . | CASSLRPPAPMNTEAFF | TGTGCCAGCAGTTTGCGGCCGCCAGCTCCAATGAACACTGAAGCTTTCTTT
TRBJ2-7 | TRBD1 | TRBV28 | . | CASSDRESYEQYF | TGTGCCAGCTCGGACAGGGAATCCTACGAGCAGTACTTC
TRBJ1-2 | TRBD1 | TRBV9 | . | CASRGQGAIPNYGYTF | TGTGCCAGCAGAGGACAGGGAGCAATCCCCAACTATGGCTACACCTTC
TRBJ1-4 | TRBD1 | TRBV10-3 | . | CAISPRGLEVNEKLFF | TGTGCCATCAGCCCCAGGGGGCTTGAGGTTAATGAAAAACTGTTTTTT
TRBJ2-7 | TRBD1 | TRBV7-2 | . | CASSYFGQGYEQYF | TGTGCCAGCAGCTACTTCGGACAGGGCTACGAGCAGTACTTC
TRBJ1-5 | TRBD1 | TRBV7-8 | . | CASSWDSYSNQPQHF | TGTGCCAGCAGCTGGGACAGCTATAGCAATCAGCCCCAGCATTTT
TRBJ2-4 | . | TRBV18 | . | CASSPPSGQGRRIQYF | TGTGCCAGCTCACCACCTTCCGGGCAGGGAAGGCGCATTCAGTACTTC
TRBJ2-3 | . | TRBV6-6 | . | CASSPATDTQYF | TGTGCCAGCAGCCCGGCCACAGATACGCAGTATTTT
TRBJ1-2 | . | TRBV19 | . | CASSAWTYGYTF | TGTGCCAGTAGTGCTTGGACCTATGGCTACACCTTC
TRBJ1-1 | . | TRBV19 | . | CASTSWDTEAFF | TGTGCCAGTACTTCGTGGGACACTGAAGCTTTCTTT
TRBJ2-7 | TRBD2 | TRBV29-1 | . | CSVTGLAGGPGEQYF | TGCAGCGTCACGGGACTAGCGGGAGGGCCGGGCGAGCAGTACTTC
TRBJ2-5 | . | TRBV27 | . | CATYQETQYF | TGTGCCACCTACCAAGAGACCCAGTACTTC
TRBJ2-7 | TRBD2 | TRBV4-1 | . | CASSLAGMIREQYF | TGCGCCAGCAGCCTAGCGGGAATGATACGAGAGCAGTACTTC